The rows below give T cell receptor beta chains drawn from one sample of a study of patients and donors after allogeneic stem cell transplantation. Each CDR3 protein gets one entry after TCRdb re-called the RT-PCR reads with MiXCR. The sample yields tens of thousands of distinct CDR3 sequences, about 44% seen once. Input material: blood, either unsorted or a sorted T cell fraction (not recorded which). All receptors derive from a human donor who was either an allogeneic HSCT recipient or a stem cell or donor lymphocyte infusion donor (not recorded which). It is not recorded whose cells these are; they may come from a transplant donor. CDR3s include the opening cysteine and the closing phenylalanine or tryptophan. Each record gives: V gene, clone size, D gene, J gene, CDR3 protein, CDR3 DNA. D genes are given only for firm matches. Only some rows state a clone size, as once, few, many or a class for expanded clones.

v_call: TRBV7-9
clone_size: -
d_call: TRBD2
j_call: TRBJ2-5
cdr3_aa: CASSPRLARETQYF
cdr3_nt: TGTGCCAGCAGCCCGAGACTAGCGAGAGAGACCCAGTACTTC

v_call: TRBV6-2/TRBV6-3
clone_size: once
d_call: -
j_call: TRBJ1-5
cdr3_aa: CASSYSVRLSNQPQHF
cdr3_nt: TGTGCCAGCAGTTATAGCGTCAGACTGAGCAATCAGCCCCAGCATTTT

v_call: TRBV3-1
clone_size: -
d_call: -
j_call: TRBJ1-1
cdr3_aa: CASSHGRMNEAFF
cdr3_nt: TGTGCCAGCAGCCACGGACGGATGAATGAAGCTTTCTTT

v_call: TRBV6-2/TRBV6-3
clone_size: few
d_call: -
j_call: TRBJ1-5
cdr3_aa: CASSHPLGGPVQPQHF
cdr3_nt: TGTGCCAGCAGTCACCCCCTAGGGGGGCCCGTTCAGCCCCAGCATTTT

v_call: TRBV28
clone_size: -
d_call: -
j_call: TRBJ2-7
cdr3_aa: CASSSPRSVYEQYF
cdr3_nt: TGTGCCAGCAGTTCCCCGCGAAGTGTCTACGAGCAGTACTTC

v_call: TRBV9
clone_size: -
d_call: TRBD1
j_call: TRBJ1-2
cdr3_aa: CASSVGTGGANYGYTF
cdr3_nt: TGTGCCAGCAGCGTAGGGACAGGGGGAGCTAACTATGGCTACACCTTC

v_call: TRBV4-2
clone_size: -
d_call: TRBD1
j_call: TRBJ1-2
cdr3_aa: CASSQDNWDRGNYGYTF
cdr3_nt: TGTGCCAGCAGCCAAGATAATTGGGACAGGGGTAACTATGGCTACACCTTC

v_call: TRBV6-5
clone_size: few
d_call: -
j_call: TRBJ1-1
cdr3_aa: CASSYGEGTEAFF
cdr3_nt: TGTGCCAGCAGTTACGGGGAGGGCACTGAAGCTTTCTTT

v_call: TRBV20-1
clone_size: -
d_call: -
j_call: TRBJ2-7
cdr3_aa: CSAWRRDYEQYF
cdr3_nt: TGCAGTGCCTGGCGGCGGGATTACGAGCAGTACTTC

v_call: TRBV28
clone_size: -
d_call: -
j_call: TRBJ2-6
cdr3_aa: CASSDTRFGANVLTF
cdr3_nt: TGTGCCAGCAGTGATACACGGTTCGGGGCCAACGTCCTGACTTTC

v_call: TRBV12-3/TRBV12-4
clone_size: -
d_call: -
j_call: TRBJ2-2
cdr3_aa: CASSQKQGPLVGELFF
cdr3_nt: TGTGCCAGCAGCCAAAAACAGGGTCCCTTAGTCGGGGAGCTGTTTTTT

v_call: TRBV12-3/TRBV12-4
clone_size: many
d_call: TRBD2
j_call: TRBJ2-1
cdr3_aa: CASSLWTSGRNEQFF
cdr3_nt: TGTGCCAGCAGTTTATGGACTAGCGGGAGGAATGAGCAGTTCTTC

v_call: TRBV6-2/TRBV6-3
clone_size: once
d_call: TRBD1
j_call: TRBJ1-5
cdr3_aa: CASSYVDRENQPQHF
cdr3_nt: TGTGCCAGCAGTTACGTGGACAGGGAAAATCAGCCCCAGCATTTT

v_call: TRBV7-9
clone_size: once
d_call: -
j_call: TRBJ1-1
cdr3_aa: CASSLEVRGTEAFF
cdr3_nt: TGTGCCAGCAGCTTAGAGGTCCGGGGCACTGAAGCTTTCTTT

v_call: TRBV7-9
clone_size: once
d_call: -
j_call: TRBJ2-2
cdr3_aa: CASRQQEGGELFF
cdr3_nt: TGTGCCAGCAGACAGCAGGAGGGCGGGGAGCTGTTTTTT

v_call: TRBV28
clone_size: -
d_call: -
j_call: TRBJ2-3
cdr3_aa: CASSFEVTTDTQYF
cdr3_nt: TGTGCCAGCAGTTTTGAAGTAACCACAGATACGCAGTATTTT

v_call: TRBV20-1
clone_size: -
d_call: -
j_call: TRBJ1-4
cdr3_aa: CSARDWRVGEKLFF
cdr3_nt: TGCAGTGCTAGAGATTGGAGGGTCGGTGAAAAACTGTTTTTT

v_call: TRBV5-5
clone_size: -
d_call: TRBD1
j_call: TRBJ2-5
cdr3_aa: CASSWPGQGALGWETQYF
cdr3_nt: TGTGCCAGCAGCTGGCCTGGACAGGGGGCCCTAGGATGGGAGACCCAGTACTTC